The clone carrying this TCR beta chain was counted ten times or more. As yet, its antigen is unknown. TCR libraries were built in bulk with a published protocol and specific TCR primers. TCRdb re-analysed the PCR reads in MiXCR, keeping a single row per CDR3 protein. The sample comprises tens of thousands of distinct CDR3 sequences, around 21% of which are singletons, and under 1.3% rests with the top ten. The record originates from a study of molecular identifiers for immune sequencing clone quantification. The study's findings and limits: Spiked-in Jurkat TCR RNA corresponding to one cell was reported as detectable against 750,000 to 1,000,000 naive cells.

Germline lookup yields CDR1 SGHTA and CDR2 FQGNSA. The V end lost 1 base, the J end lost 0 bases, and 9 bases lay between the germline ends. The CDR3 has 15 amino acids. The chain couples TRBV7-2 to TRBJ1-1; D is unclear. The sample consisted of naive CD8+ T cells from blood, with Jurkat cell RNA spiked in. This sample's subset: FACS-sorted CD8+CD4-CCR7+CD45RA+ naive T cells. The clonotype was recovered from a human donor in good health. Some libraries in this study had Jurkat cell RNA spiked in. In DNA form, the CDR3 reads TGTGCCAGCAGCTTAGGAGGAGGGCTGAACACTGAAGCTTTCTTT. Its protein product is CASSLGGGLNTEAFF.